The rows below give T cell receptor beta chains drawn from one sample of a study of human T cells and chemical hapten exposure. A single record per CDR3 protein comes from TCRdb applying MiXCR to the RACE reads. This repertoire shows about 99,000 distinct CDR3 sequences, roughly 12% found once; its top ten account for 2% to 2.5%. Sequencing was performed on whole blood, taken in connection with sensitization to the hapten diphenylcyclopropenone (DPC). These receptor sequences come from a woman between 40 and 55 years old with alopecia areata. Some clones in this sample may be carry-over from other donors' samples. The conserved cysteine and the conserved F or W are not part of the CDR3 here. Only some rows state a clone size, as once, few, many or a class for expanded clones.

ASSYGQGAMSVTGELF TRBV6-2/TRBV6-3 few TRBJ2-2
SVTVGGQPQH TRBV29-1 few TRBJ1-5
ASSTPGLAYEQY TRBV28 few TRBJ2-7
ASSQSRTGTPGANVLT TRBV4-1 - TRBJ2-6
ASSSPPRGTGASGELF TRBV6-2/TRBV6-3 few TRBJ2-2
AIRLAGEDEQY TRBV10-3 - TRBJ2-7
SARIDTQY TRBV20-1 many TRBJ2-3
ASRPSTGHYEQY TRBV28 - TRBJ2-7
SVDTGRGYEQY TRBV29-1 few TRBJ2-7
ASSRFAKGAEQY TRBV28 few TRBJ2-7
ASSWGAEVNQPQH TRBV28 few TRBJ1-5
ASRRDRGYIVLSWGYT TRBV28 many TRBJ1-2
SATGTGRSGANVLT TRBV20-1 many TRBJ2-6
ASFGGYGETQY TRBV18 few TRBJ2-5
ASTPGTDRGYGYT TRBV7-2 few TRBJ1-2
ASTENPSYNEQF TRBV28 - TRBJ2-1
ASSSPQRLTGELF TRBV7-6 - TRBJ2-2
SASRDISNQPQH TRBV20-1 - TRBJ1-5
ASSFSGGPDTQY TRBV5-5 few TRBJ2-3
ASSPAGGNQPQH TRBV18 few TRBJ1-5
ASRPRTGTYEQY TRBV27 few TRBJ2-7
ASSVRIGGLTEAF TRBV5-1 few TRBJ1-1
ASSSPDGGYGYT TRBV6-6 many TRBJ1-2
ASSAPGLGSGEQY TRBV28 few TRBJ2-7
ASSPGVAGANVLT TRBV7-8 many TRBJ2-6
ASSQGTLGLSYNEQF TRBV4-2 - TRBJ2-1
ASSYTAGVDTQY TRBV6-2/TRBV6-3 - TRBJ2-3
ASSAAPGLAGVKDNEQF TRBV4-3 - TRBJ2-1
ASSGTGPGTDTQY TRBV5-1 many TRBJ2-3
ASSQRQRSYDEQF TRBV4-3 few TRBJ2-1
ATSRVGQLYEQY TRBV15 few TRBJ2-7
ASSLSTGGGETQY TRBV7-8 few TRBJ2-5
ASSPRFDPQTSGIGTDTQY TRBV18 many TRBJ2-3
ASSLRRKDRSYEQY TRBV27 - TRBJ2-7
ASSSGLRGTQY TRBV6-5 - TRBJ2-5
ASSPEGTGEIYGYT TRBV4-1 - TRBJ1-2
ASSQEVTQY TRBV3-1 many TRBJ2-5
ASSRTNTEAF TRBV21-1 many TRBJ1-1
ASREGSTNYNEQF TRBV11-2 - TRBJ2-1
AISGTGQGGDTQY TRBV10-3 few TRBJ2-3
ASSQEGYYEQY TRBV3-1 few TRBJ2-7
SASRDSADTQY TRBV20-1 - TRBJ2-3
ASSLAVDSQGHQPQH TRBV7-9 few TRBJ1-5
SVATSRYNEQF TRBV29-1 few TRBJ2-1
SARGPGGSEAF TRBV20-1 - TRBJ1-1
ASSDLGVLYNEQF TRBV2 few TRBJ2-1
SVVGTKSGANVLT TRBV29-1 - TRBJ2-6
ASSGTRGLETQY TRBV28 - TRBJ2-5
ASSPSSGTYNEQF TRBV3-1 many TRBJ2-1
ASSDRDEQY TRBV6-2/TRBV6-3 many TRBJ2-7
SAQGRWTEQF TRBV29-1 many TRBJ2-1
ASNGAGAGNTIY TRBV7-6 many TRBJ1-3
ATLGELGTGELF TRBV27 few TRBJ2-2
ASSLYGEQF TRBV3-1 many TRBJ2-1
ATSDSGQGAGQPQH TRBV24-1 few TRBJ1-5
ASSQDSLKNQPQH TRBV3-1 once TRBJ1-5
ASKVKSNEQY TRBV28 many TRBJ2-7
ATSLTSGTYNEQF TRBV15 - TRBJ2-1
ASSPRGRTSGRARDTQY TRBV19 few TRBJ2-3